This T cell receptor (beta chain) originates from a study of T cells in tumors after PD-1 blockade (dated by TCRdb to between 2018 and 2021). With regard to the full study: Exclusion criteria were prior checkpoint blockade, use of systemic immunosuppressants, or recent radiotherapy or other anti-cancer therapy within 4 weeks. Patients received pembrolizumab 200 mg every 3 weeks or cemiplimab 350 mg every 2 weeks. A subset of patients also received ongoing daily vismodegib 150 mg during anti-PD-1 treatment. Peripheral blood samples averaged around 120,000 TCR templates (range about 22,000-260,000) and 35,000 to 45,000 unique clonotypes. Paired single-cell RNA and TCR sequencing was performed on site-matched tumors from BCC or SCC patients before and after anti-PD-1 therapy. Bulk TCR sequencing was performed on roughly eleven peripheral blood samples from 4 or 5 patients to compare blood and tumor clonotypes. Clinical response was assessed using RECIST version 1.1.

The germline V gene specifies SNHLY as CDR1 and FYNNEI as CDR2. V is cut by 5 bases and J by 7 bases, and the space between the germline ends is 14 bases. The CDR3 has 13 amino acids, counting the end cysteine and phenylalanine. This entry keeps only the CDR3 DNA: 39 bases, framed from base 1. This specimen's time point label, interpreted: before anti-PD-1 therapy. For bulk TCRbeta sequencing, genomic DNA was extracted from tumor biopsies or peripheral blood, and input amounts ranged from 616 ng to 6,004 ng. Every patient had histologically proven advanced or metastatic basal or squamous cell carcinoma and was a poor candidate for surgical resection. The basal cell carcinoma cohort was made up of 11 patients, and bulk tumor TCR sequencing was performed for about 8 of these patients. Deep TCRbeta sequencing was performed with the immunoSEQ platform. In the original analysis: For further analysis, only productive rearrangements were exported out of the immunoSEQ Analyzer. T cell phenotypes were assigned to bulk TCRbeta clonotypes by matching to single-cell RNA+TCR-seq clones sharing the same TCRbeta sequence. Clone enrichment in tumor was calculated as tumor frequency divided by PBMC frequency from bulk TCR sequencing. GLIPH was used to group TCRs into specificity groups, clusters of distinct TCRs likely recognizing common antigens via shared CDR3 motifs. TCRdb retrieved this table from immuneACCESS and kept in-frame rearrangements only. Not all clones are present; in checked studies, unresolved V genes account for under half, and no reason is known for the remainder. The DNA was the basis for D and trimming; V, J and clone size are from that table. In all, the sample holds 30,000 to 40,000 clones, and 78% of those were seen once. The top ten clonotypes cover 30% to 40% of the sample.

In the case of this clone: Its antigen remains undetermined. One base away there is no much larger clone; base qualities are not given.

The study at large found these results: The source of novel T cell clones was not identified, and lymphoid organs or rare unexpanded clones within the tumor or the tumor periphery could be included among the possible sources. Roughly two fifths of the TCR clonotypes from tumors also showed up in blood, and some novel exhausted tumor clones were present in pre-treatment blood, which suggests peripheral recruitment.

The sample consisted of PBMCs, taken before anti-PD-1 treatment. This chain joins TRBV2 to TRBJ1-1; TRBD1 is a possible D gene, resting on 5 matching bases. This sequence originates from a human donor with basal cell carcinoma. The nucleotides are TGTGCCAGCAGTTGGGGCCTAAATTTTGAAGCTTTCTTT. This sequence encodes CASSWGLNFEAFF.